Listed here is a single T cell receptor (beta chain). Only in-frame clones appear in the TCRdb table, and some are missing; sequencing was by immunoSEQ multiplex PCR. The data contain 500,000 to 600,000 clones, about 89% of them singletons. The sample comes from a study of blood T cell repertoires in COVID-19. Study-wide background: The samples span acute and convalescent COVID-19 from the United States, Italy and Spain. PBMCs, B-cell-depleted T cells, or T cells provided the cDNA or gDNA that made up the material.

Germline V gene lookup returns CDR1 SGHRS and CDR2 YFSETQ. After removal of 4 bases from V and 6 bases from J, the junction contained 8 bases not matched to a gene. The CDR3 covers 14 residues. The chain recombines TRBV5-1 with TRBJ1-1, with TRBD1 matching over 8 bases. The sample taken for sequencing was peripheral blood. The receptor was isolated from a woman aged 50 to 60 with COVID-19, enrolled during active disease. The DNA of the CDR3 is TGCGCCAGCAGCACCAGACAGGGGACGGCTGAAGCTTTCTTT. Translating gives CASSTRQGTAEAFF.